Listed below are T cell receptor beta chains from one sample, sequenced in a study of PD-1 blockade in classical Hodgkin lymphoma. Using immunoSEQ multiplex PCR, the repertoire was profiled, and TCRdb retains in-frame clones only, with some absent. The data contain 13,000 or so clones, roughly 83% of them seen just once; the ten biggest clones take up 0.75% to 0.95%. The source was CD4+ T cells from blood, collected before the fourth cycle of nivolumab. These receptors were taken from a human donor with classical Hodgkin lymphoma. CDR3s include the opening cysteine and the closing phenylalanine or tryptophan. D genes are given only for firm matches. Expanded clones get a size class; other rows say once, few or many, or leave the size out.

CDR3 protein,CDR3 DNA,D gene,V gene,clone size,J gene
CASSPNRGNQPQHF,TGTGCCAGCTCACCGAACAGGGGGAATCAGCCCCAGCATTTT,TRBD1,TRBV18,NA,TRBJ1-5
CASSPTVLSTDTQYF,TGTGCCAGCAGCCCTACGGTCCTTAGCACAGATACGCAGTATTTT,NA,TRBV7-3,NA,TRBJ2-3
CASSVTGTNTGELFF,TGCGCCAGCAGCGTAACAGGGACGAACACCGGGGAGCTGTTTTTT,NA,TRBV5-1,NA,TRBJ2-2
CASSEGSGQPQHF,TGTGCCAGCAGTGAAGGGTCAGGACAGCCCCAGCATTTT,NA,TRBV2,NA,TRBJ1-5
CASSLVVGSQETQYF,TGTGCCAGCAGCTTAGTTGTCGGATCCCAAGAGACCCAGTACTTC,NA,TRBV7-6,NA,TRBJ2-5
CASSEVVGPPLHF,TGTGCCAGCAGTGAAGTTGTAGGGCCACCCCTCCACTTT,NA,TRBV2,NA,TRBJ1-6
CASSSLAGGFTDTQYF,TGTGCCAGCAGCTCCTTAGCGGGGGGGTTCACAGATACGCAGTATTTT,TRBD2,TRBV5-4,NA,TRBJ2-3
CSVEGWASGGTDTQYF,TGCAGCGTTGAAGGCTGGGCTAGCGGAGGCACAGATACGCAGTATTTT,TRBD2,TRBV29-1,NA,TRBJ2-3
CASSIDGGTEAFF,TGTGCCAGCAGTATCGACGGCGGCACTGAAGCTTTCTTT,NA,TRBV6-6,once,TRBJ1-1
CAWRMNTGELFF,TGTGCCTGGAGGATGAACACCGGGGAGCTGTTTTTT,NA,TRBV30,few,TRBJ2-2
CASSEVSLNYGYTF,TGTGCCAGCAGTGAGGTCAGTTTAAACTATGGCTACACCTTC,NA,TRBV2,NA,TRBJ1-2
CASSQQVTEAFF,TGTGCCAGCTCTCAACAGGTAACTGAAGCTTTCTTT,NA,TRBV18,NA,TRBJ1-1
CASSPPWAGGANVLTF,TGTGCCAGTAGCCCCCCCTGGGCGGGAGGGGCCAACGTCCTGACTTTC,NA,TRBV19,NA,TRBJ2-6
CASSYQGLAHNEQFF,TGTGCCAGCAGTTACCAGGGACTAGCTCACAATGAGCAGTTCTTC,TRBD2,TRBV6-5,NA,TRBJ2-1
CASSIGGAGASETQYF,TGTGCCAGTAGTATAGGTGGGGCCGGAGCGTCAGAGACCCAGTACTTC,NA,TRBV19,NA,TRBJ2-5
CASSPGLAAASTDTQYF,TGCGCCAGCAGCCCGGGACTAGCAGCAGCTAGCACAGATACGCAGTATTTT,TRBD2,TRBV5-1,once,TRBJ2-3
CAISPGGSNEKLFF,TGTGCCATCAGTCCGGGGGGTTCTAATGAAAAACTGTTTTTT,NA,TRBV10-3,NA,TRBJ1-4
CAAGLGNEKLFF,TGTGCCGCGGGCCTTGGAAATGAAAAACTGTTTTTT,NA,TRBV28,NA,TRBJ1-4
CASSPPEGLGYEQYF,TGTGCCAGCTCACCACCGGAGGGATTGGGCTACGAGCAGTACTTC,NA,TRBV18,NA,TRBJ2-7
CASSLALAGVIDEQFF,TGTGCCAGCAGCTTAGCGCTAGCGGGAGTCATAGATGAGCAGTTCTTC,TRBD2,TRBV7-9,NA,TRBJ2-1
CASSSRDAGELFF,TGTGCCAGCAGTTCCCGGGACGCCGGGGAGCTGTTTTTT,NA,TRBV27,NA,TRBJ2-2
CASSWDRGNEQFF,TGTGCCAGCAGCTGGGACCGGGGGAATGAGCAGTTCTTC,NA,TRBV2,few,TRBJ2-1
CSVVPNRGANYGYTF,TGCAGCGTTGTCCCCAACAGGGGGGCTAACTATGGCTACACCTTC,TRBD1,TRBV29-1,NA,TRBJ1-2
CASSPGPNTEAFF,TGTGCCAGCAGCCCCGGACCGAACACTGAAGCTTTCTTT,NA,TRBV7-3,NA,TRBJ1-1
CASSIETPRRLFF,TGTGCCAGTAGTATAGAAACCCCGAGGAGACTGTTTTTT,NA,TRBV19,NA,TRBJ1-4
CASRDRGPGGYTF,TGTGCCAGCAGGGACAGGGGGCCAGGAGGCTACACCTTC,TRBD1,TRBV2,NA,TRBJ1-2
CASNFQEGGQNTGELFF,TGTGCCAGCAACTTTCAGGAGGGGGGACAGAACACCGGGGAGCTGTTTTTT,NA,TRBV7-3,NA,TRBJ2-2
CAIGGALNQPQHF,TGTGCCATCGGAGGGGCCCTCAATCAGCCCCAGCATTTT,NA,TRBV10-3,NA,TRBJ1-5
CASGREQPQHF,TGTGCCAGTGGCCGCGAGCAGCCCCAGCATTTT,NA,TRBV19,NA,TRBJ1-5
CASSPRGSYEQYF,TGTGCCAGCAGCCCCAGGGGTTCCTACGAGCAGTACTTC,NA,TRBV11-3,NA,TRBJ2-7
CASSLGLGTVQETQYF,TGTGCCAGCAGCTTAGGACTTGGAACAGTACAAGAGACCCAGTACTTC,NA,TRBV7-9,NA,TRBJ2-5
CASSLTRWETQYF,TGTGCCAGCAGCTTAACTAGATGGGAGACCCAGTACTTC,NA,TRBV7-2,NA,TRBJ2-5
CASSEVGVGDTQYF,TGTGCCAGCAGTGAAGTAGGGGTAGGAGATACGCAGTATTTT,NA,TRBV2,NA,TRBJ2-3
CASSRRGTATYEQYF,TGTGCCAGCAGCCGCCGGGGGACCGCTACCTACGAGCAGTACTTC,NA,TRBV7-2,once,TRBJ2-7
CASSVSGQGYTGELFF,TGTGCCAGCAGCGTATCCGGACAGGGTTACACCGGGGAGCTGTTTTTT,TRBD1,TRBV9,NA,TRBJ2-2
CASSPPASTDTQYF,TGTGCCAGCAGCCCCCCGGCAAGCACAGATACGCAGTATTTT,NA,TRBV14,once,TRBJ2-3
CASSVTGSGSPLHF,TGTGCCAGCAGCGTAACCGGCTCTGGGTCACCCCTCCACTTT,NA,TRBV9,NA,TRBJ1-6
CAIGGSAETQYF,TGTGCCATCGGTGGAAGTGCGGAGACCCAGTACTTC,NA,TRBV10-3,few,TRBJ2-5
CAISESRLAGGPSGANVLTF,TGTGCCATCAGTGAGTCGCGACTAGCGGGAGGGCCCTCTGGGGCCAACGTCCTGACTTTC,TRBD2,TRBV10-3,NA,TRBJ2-6
CASGRGYEQYF,TGTGCCAGCGGGAGGGGATACGAGCAGTACTTC,TRBD2,TRBV25-1,few,TRBJ2-7
CASSTFTGGESNQPQHF,TGTGCCAGTAGTACTTTTACAGGGGGCGAAAGCAATCAGCCCCAGCATTTT,TRBD1,TRBV19,NA,TRBJ1-5
CASSDRESGNTIYF,TGTGCCAGCTCGGACAGGGAATCTGGAAACACCATATATTTT,TRBD1,TRBV18,once,TRBJ1-3
CASSLAAGGVGYTF,TGTGCCAGCAGCTTAGCGGCAGGAGGCGTTGGCTACACCTTC,NA,TRBV11-2,few,TRBJ1-2
CASGLELATETQYF,TGTGCTAGTGGTTTGGAACTAGCGACGGAGACCCAGTACTTC,TRBD2,TRBV12-5,NA,TRBJ2-5
CSASGLTNYGYTF,TGCAGCGCCTCCGGGTTGACTAACTATGGCTACACCTTC,NA,TRBV29-1,NA,TRBJ1-2
CASSLDAGSGHNEQFF,TGTGCCAGCAGCTTAGACGCGGGATCTGGCCACAATGAGCAGTTCTTC,NA,TRBV11-3,NA,TRBJ2-1
CAPGEAGLLAKNIQYF,TGTGCCCCCGGGGAGGCGGGGTTACTAGCCAAAAACATTCAGTACTTC,NA,TRBV7-7,NA,TRBJ2-4
CASSDTRTGVPEAFF,TGTGCCAGCAGCGATACAAGGACAGGGGTGCCAGAAGCTTTCTTT,TRBD1,TRBV7-9,NA,TRBJ1-1
CASRKVIGNQPQHF,TGTGCCAGCCGGAAGGTAATTGGGAATCAGCCCCAGCATTTT,NA,TRBV28,NA,TRBJ1-5
CASSLALHDRMYGYTF,TGTGCCAGCAGCTTAGCGCTACATGACAGGATGTATGGCTACACCTTC,NA,TRBV7-2,NA,TRBJ1-2
CASSKEDRRGPRSPLHF,TGTGCCAGCAGCAAAGAAGATCGCAGGGGCCCTAGGTCACCCCTCCACTTT,NA,TRBV21-1,NA,TRBJ1-6
CASSKGPSYEQYF,TGTGCCAGCAGCAAGGGGCCCTCCTACGAGCAGTACTTC,NA,TRBV6-6,NA,TRBJ2-7
CASSPSNPGLARGAQYF,TGTGCCAGCAGCCCGTCAAACCCGGGACTAGCACGTGGGGCCCAGTACTTC,TRBD2,TRBV7-7,NA,TRBJ2-5
CASSITRDTSSYEQYF,TGTGCCAGTAGTATTACGCGCGACACCAGCTCCTACGAGCAGTACTTC,NA,TRBV19,NA,TRBJ2-7
CASSRFSGLAGAIGELFF,TGTGCCAGCAGCCGCTTCTCGGGACTAGCGGGAGCGATCGGGGAGCTGTTTTTT,TRBD2,TRBV16,NA,TRBJ2-2